Listed below are T cell receptor beta chains from one sample, sequenced in a study of T cell repertoires in cytomegalovirus infection. Using its own MiXCR run on the reads, TCRdb lists one record per CDR3 protein. Of approximately 140,000 distinct CDR3 sequences in the sample, more than 7% were seen once. Sequenced sample: PBMCs. These receptors were collected from a human donor in good health (CMV status not recorded). Some clones in this sample may be carry-over from other donors' samples. Each CDR3 is given with its conserved first and last residue. Each record gives: clone size, D gene, J gene, V gene, CDR3 length, CDR3 DNA, CDR3 protein. The D gene is left open where the match is weak. A row's size may be missing; if present it is once, few, many or a size class.

abundance: .; d_gene: .; j_gene: TRBJ1-1; v_gene: TRBV2; len: 13; CDR3nt: TGTGCCAGCAGGGATTCAGGGCCCACTGAAGCTTTCTTT; CDR3aa: CASRDSGPTEAFF
abundance: many; d_gene: TRBD1; j_gene: TRBJ2-7; v_gene: TRBV27; len: 15; CDR3nt: TGTGCCAGCAGTTTATCTGGGACAGGAATATACGAGCAGTACTTC; CDR3aa: CASSLSGTGIYEQYF
abundance: .; d_gene: .; j_gene: TRBJ1-4; v_gene: TRBV20-1; len: 14; CDR3nt: TGCAGTGCTAGAGACCGGGTTTCTAATGAAAAACTGTTTTTT; CDR3aa: CSARDRVSNEKLFF
abundance: many; d_gene: TRBD1; j_gene: TRBJ1-1; v_gene: TRBV7-3; len: 13; CDR3nt: TGTGCCAGCAGCTCAGGGGACAGGCAAGAAGCTTTCTTT; CDR3aa: CASSSGDRQEAFF
abundance: many; d_gene: .; j_gene: TRBJ2-7; v_gene: TRBV29-1; len: 11; CDR3nt: TGCAGCGCCGTGAGCTCCTACGAGCAGTACTTC; CDR3aa: CSAVSSYEQYF
abundance: many; d_gene: TRBD1; j_gene: TRBJ1-5; v_gene: TRBV5-1; len: 15; CDR3nt: TGCGCCAGCAGCCTCGGACAGGGAAAAGATCAGCCCCAGCATTTT; CDR3aa: CASSLGQGKDQPQHF
abundance: many; d_gene: TRBD1; j_gene: TRBJ1-5; v_gene: TRBV7-9; len: 17; CDR3nt: TGTGCCAGCAGCGCATCTGGTGGGACAGGGTATGTTCAGCCCCAGCATTTT; CDR3aa: CASSASGGTGYVQPQHF
abundance: many; d_gene: .; j_gene: TRBJ1-4; v_gene: TRBV9; len: 13; CDR3nt: TGTGCCAGCAGCCCCCCCGGGGGACAAAAACTGTTTTTT; CDR3aa: CASSPPGGQKLFF
abundance: many; d_gene: .; j_gene: TRBJ1-2; v_gene: TRBV7-6; len: 16; CDR3nt: TGTGCCAGCAGCTTAGACCTTCCTGGGACGGCCGATGGCTACACCTTC; CDR3aa: CASSLDLPGTADGYTF
abundance: many; d_gene: .; j_gene: TRBJ2-6; v_gene: TRBV12-3/TRBV12-4; len: 13; CDR3nt: TGTGCCAGCGGGTCCTCTGGGGCCAACGTCCTGACTTTC; CDR3aa: CASGSSGANVLTF
abundance: many; d_gene: TRBD1; j_gene: TRBJ1-5; v_gene: TRBV19; len: 12; CDR3nt: TGTGCCAGTACGGCAGGGGGTCAGCCCCAGCATTTT; CDR3aa: CASTAGGQPQHF
abundance: many; d_gene: TRBD1; j_gene: TRBJ2-3; v_gene: TRBV20-1; len: 15; CDR3nt: TGCAGTGTATCCCGCAGAGGACAGGGGAGAGATACGCAGTATTTT; CDR3aa: CSVSRRGQGRDTQYF
abundance: few; d_gene: .; j_gene: TRBJ1-4; v_gene: TRBV2; len: 12; CDR3nt: TGTGCCAGCAGGGAGGACTACCCAAAACTGTTTTTT; CDR3aa: CASREDYPKLFF